The 18 T cell receptor beta chains given below trace back to one sample, sequenced in a study of OX40 agonist ivuxolimab in advanced cancers. The table came from immunoSEQ multiplex PCR; TCRdb's copy has only in-frame clones and leaves some out. This table has 65,000 to 90,000 clones, about nine tenths appearing once. The material was CD4+ or CD8+ T cells sorted from blood, obtained in a trial of the OX40 agonist ivuxolimab. All receptors derive from an adult with an advanced solid tumor such as melanoma, head and neck, liver or kidney cancer.

The chain recombines TRBV27 with TRBJ2-1, with 9 bases aligning to TRBD2. Germline V gene sequence: CDR1 MNHEY, CDR2 SMNVEV (reference sequence). The CDR3 extends over 14 amino acids. Losses at the gene ends were 4 bases for V and 7 bases for J; bases not matched to a gene: 5. The CDR3 DNA reads TGTGCCAGCAGTTACGGACTAGCGCGGAATGAGCAGTTCTTC. Amino acids: CASSYGLARNEQFF.

The rearrangement uses TRBV27 and TRBJ2-7, with TRBD1 as a possible D gene (6 bases). Germline assignment: CDR1 MNHEY and CDR2 SMNVEV (reference sequence). Trimming took 8 bases from V and 3 from J, leaving 14 bases between them. This CDR3 has 13 amino acids. DNA for the CDR3: TGTGCCAGCGGTACAGGGTACGTCTACGAGCAGTACTTC. Translated: CASGTGYVYEQYF.

With respect to this clone: One junction end disagrees with the germline gene, perhaps due to a read error. The chain couples TRBV10-3 to TRBJ2-6; D may correspond to TRBD1 or TRBD2 (5 bases each). The germline gives CDR1 ENHRY, CDR2 SYGVKD. The CDR3 covers 16 residues. The CDR3 sequence: CAISEVGDSGANILTF. In DNA, the CDR3 is TGTGCCATCAGTGAGGTGGGAGACTCTGGGGCCAACATCCTGACTTTC.

This clone was counted a single time. The chain joins TRBV6-5 to TRBJ2-3; 8 bases match TRBD2. The ends lost 2 bases at V and 2 bases at J; junction bases unmatched: 6. The CDR3 runs 16 residues. Per the germline V gene, CDR1 is MNHEY and CDR2 is SVGAGI. This CDR3 reads CASSYATSGSTDTQYF. The CDR3 DNA follows: TGTGCCAGCAGTTACGCCACTAGCGGATCCACAGATACGCAGTATTTT.

The V and J genes are TRBV27 and TRBJ1-5; possibly TRBD1 for D (6 bases). CDR1 is MNHEY and CDR2 is SMNVEV in the germline V gene (reference sequence). V was cut by 3 bases and J by 6 bases, with 12 bases left in between. CDR3 length equals 14 residues. The CDR3 DNA sequence: TGTGCCAGCAGTTTCGGGGGCGACGGTCAGCCCCAGCATTTT. It specifies CASSFGGDGQPQHF.

The chain carries TRBV7-3 and TRBJ1-1; D unresolved. Germline V gene lookup returns CDR1 SGHTA and CDR2 FQGTGA. Trimming shortened V by 4 bases and J by 1 base, and 7 bases separated the two germline ends. This CDR3 contains 13 residues. CDR3 in amino acids: CASSSTENTEAFF. CDR3 coding DNA: TGTGCCAGCAGCTCCACAGAGAACACTGAAGCTTTCTTT.

The CDR3: CAISARGPPGSQHF. In nucleotides, the CDR3 is TGTGCCATCAGTGCCCGGGGCCCGCCCGGGTCCCAGCATTTT. V and J are TRBV10-3 and TRBJ1-5; D perhaps matches TRBD1 (5 bases). The CDR3 runs to 14 residues. Germline CDR1 reads ENHRY; CDR2 reads SYGVKD. The V gene lost 4 bases and the J gene lost 11 bases, with 18 bases spanning the gap.

The rearrangement joins TRBV19 to TRBJ2-1; 13 bases map to TRBD2. V shed 4 bases, J shed 7 bases, and the junction held 4 bases outside the gene matches. CDR3 length equals 15 residues. Per the germline V gene, CDR1 is LNHDA and CDR2 is SQIVND (reference sequence). The CDR3 bases are TGTGCCAGTAGTAGCGGGACTAGCGGGATGAATGAGCAGTTCTTC. Translating gives CASSSGTSGMNEQFF.

CDR3 loop: CASSFWSGGTEAFF. CDR3 DNA: TGTGCCAGCAGCTTCTGGTCAGGGGGCACTGAAGCTTTCTTT. This chain joins TRBV13 and TRBJ1-1, with TRBD1 matching over 7 bases. The CDR3 loop spans 14 amino acids. Germline-derived CDR1 and CDR2 are PRHDT and FYEKMQ (reference sequence). V trimming: 3 bases; J trimming: 4 bases; junction bases outside the gene matches: 5.

This clone was seen just once. This chain uses TRBV7-9 with TRBJ2-3, with 7 bases matching TRBD1. The germline V gene encodes CDR1 SEHNR and CDR2 FQNEAQ (reference sequence). The CDR3 spans 16 residues. V trimming: 5 bases; J trimming: 0 bases; junction bases outside the gene matches: 8. This CDR3 reads CASSAGQATSTDTQYF. The CDR3 DNA sequence: TGTGCCAGCAGCGCCGGACAGGCGACTAGCACAGATACGCAGTATTTT.

V gene TRBV2 combines with J gene TRBJ2-7; 8 bases are a match to TRBD1. The V segment lost 6 bases and the J segment 1 base; nucleotides outside the gene matches: 2. This CDR3 region has 13 residues. Germline CDR1 SNHLY, CDR2 FYNNEI. This CDR3 is CASSDRGSYEQYF. The CDR3 DNA follows: TGTGCCAGCAGCGACAGGGGTTCCTACGAGCAGTACTTC.

Concerning this clone: In the same sample, other DNA sequences code for this CDR3. The V gene is TRBV9, the J gene TRBJ2-7, with TRBD1 matching 10 bases. Per germline, CDR1 SGDLS and CDR2 YYNGEE. Unmatched junction bases numbered 4, after V lost 0 bases and J lost 7 bases. This CDR3 region has 14 residues. The CDR3 DNA reads as TGTGCCAGCAGCGTAGGGGGACAGGGGTATGAGCAGTACTTC. This encodes CASSVGGQGYEQYF.

This chain links TRBV5-6 with TRBJ2-1; possibly TRBD2 for D (6 bases). This CDR3 has 17 amino acids. Between the trimmed V and J ends, which lost 4 bases and 0 bases, there was a span of 17 bases. CDR1 and CDR2 (germline): SGHDT, YYEEEE. CDR3 in amino acids: CASSPPGLPSSYNEQFF. The CDR3 nucleotides read TGTGCCAGCAGCCCACCGGGACTGCCTAGCTCCTACAATGAGCAGTTCTTC.

The genes are TRBV6-6 and TRBJ2-1, with D uncertain. There are 14 residues in the CDR3. V was cut by 0 bases and J by 3 bases, with 6 bases left in between. The germline CDR1 and CDR2 sequences are MNHNY and SVGAGI (reference sequence). In DNA form, the CDR3 reads TGTGCCAGCAGTTACTCTCGGGTCTACAATGAGCAGTTCTTC. Translated, it gives CASSYSRVYNEQFF.

The chain carries TRBV5-1 and TRBJ2-7; TRBD1 matches at 8 bases. The germline gives CDR1 SGHRS, CDR2 YFSETQ. The CDR3 is 15 residues long. After removal of 0 bases from V and 1 base from J, the junction contained 3 bases not matched to a gene. CDR3 in DNA: TGCGCCAGCAGCTTGGCTGGACAGGGTTCCTACGAGCAGTACTTC. This encodes CASSLAGQGSYEQYF.

The V call is TRBV5-1, the J call TRBJ2-4; D call uncertain. Germline V gives CDR1 SGHRS, CDR2 YFSETQ. V lost 0 bases and J lost 8, with 15 bases in between. The CDR3 extends over 15 amino acids. CDR3 sequence: CASSLVRVPFDIQYF. The CDR3 coding sequence is TGCGCCAGCAGCTTGGTCCGGGTCCCGTTTGACATTCAGTACTTC.

This chain uses TRBV7-1 with TRBJ1-5, with 9 bases lining up with TRBD1. TRBV7-1 falls under the ORF class, with uncertain function. V was clipped by 5 bases and J by 1 base; unmatched bases: 3. This CDR3 is 15 amino acids long. CDR3 sequence reads: CASSLGTGSNQPQHF. The CDR3 DNA reads as TGTGCCAGCAGCCTAGGGACAGGGAGCAATCAGCCCCAGCATTTT.

This chain joins TRBV28 and TRBJ2-2, with 7 bases lining up with TRBD1. Germline V gene sequence: CDR1 MDHEN, CDR2 SYDVKM. CDR3 length: 17 residues. V trimming: 3 bases; J trimming: 1 base; junction bases outside the gene matches: 8. The CDR3 reads CASSLAFGTVNTGELFF. DNA for the CDR3: TGTGCCAGCAGTTTGGCTTTCGGGACAGTGAACACCGGGGAGCTGTTTTTT.